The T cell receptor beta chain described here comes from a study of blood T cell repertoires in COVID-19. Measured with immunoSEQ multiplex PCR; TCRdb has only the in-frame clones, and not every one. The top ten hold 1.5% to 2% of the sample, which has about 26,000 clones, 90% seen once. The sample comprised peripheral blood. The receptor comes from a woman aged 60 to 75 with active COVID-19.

The CDR3 nucleotides are TGTGCCAGCAGTTTTGGAGTGCGGGGCACTGAAGCTTTCTTT. This translates into CASSFGVRGTEAFF. V is TRBV27 and J is TRBJ1-1, with D uncertain. The V end was cut by 3 bases, the J end by 4 bases, with 12 bases between. Germline CDR1 is MNHEY and CDR2 is SMNVEV (reference sequence). This CDR3 has 14 amino acids.